These 10 T cell receptor beta chains share one sample of origin, sequenced in a study of T cells in Graves' hyperthyroidism and ophthalmopathy. There were TCR beta CDR3 regions amplified from RNA transcripts. RT-PCR in the first round (using the HTBI primer set) targeted the TCR CDR3. TCRdb independently ran MiXCR on the multiplex PCR reads; one entry per CDR3 protein. Of more than 500,000 distinct CDR3 sequences detected, 46% appear once; the ten largest clones hold 35% to 50%. Sequenced: peripheral blood or thyroid tissue (not recorded which). Receptor source: an adult woman with Graves' disease, either hyperthyroidism or ophthalmopathy (not recorded which).

At least ten counts were recorded for this clonotype. The rearrangement uses TRBV7-9 and TRBJ1-2; 12 nucleotides match TRBD1. V lost 6 bases to trimming and J lost 7 bases; unmatched junction nucleotides: 12. Germline V gene data show CDR1 as SEHNR and CDR2 as FQNEAQ (reference sequence). This CDR3 is built from 16 residues. Written as DNA, the CDR3 is TGTGCCAGCAGTCTAAGTTACGGGACAGGGGGCTCTGGCTACACCTTC. Translating gives CASSLSYGTGGSGYTF.

About this clonotype itself: Given a much more abundant clone one base away, this may be a read error. CDR3 nucleotides: TGTGCCAGACGGGGGAGGGACACTGAAGCTTTCTTT. Its translation is CARRGRDTEAFF. The J gene is TRBJ1-1, the V gene TRBV7-9, with D maybe TRBD1 (5 bases). Germline-derived CDR1 and CDR2 are SEHNR and FQNEAQ (reference sequence). Trimming left V 9 bases short and J 3 bases short, with 11 bases between. There are 12 residues in the CDR3.

This clonotype was observed at least ten times. The chain combines TRBV5-1 with TRBJ2-7; 8 bases are a match to TRBD2. J lost 4 bases, V lost 2 bases, and 14 bases had no gene match. The CDR3 contains 17 residues. CDR1 and CDR2 from the germline V gene are SGHRS and YFSETQ. The CDR3 DNA follows: TGCGCCAGCAGCTTCTCGAGTATCCGAGCGGGAGCTTACGAGCAGTACTTC. It yields the protein CASSFSSIRAGAYEQYF.

The gene calls are TRBV7-2 and TRBJ1-6; 11 bases are shared with TRBD1. J was trimmed by 10 bases and V by 5 bases; bases with no gene match: 7. The germline V gene encodes CDR1 SGHTA and CDR2 FQGNSA. This CDR3 region has 15 residues. CDR3 region: CASSPGQGAESPLHF. CDR3 nucleotide sequence: TGTGCCAGCAGCCCCGGACAGGGGGCTGAGTCACCCCTCCACTTT. Supplemented by reference TRBV7-2 and TRBJ1-6, the full variable domain reads GAGVSQSPSNKVTEKGKDVELRCDPISGHTALYWYRQSLGQGLEFLIYFQGNSAPDKSGLPSDRFSAERTGGSVSTLTIQRTQQEDSAVYLCASSPGQGAESPLHFGNGTRLTVT.

There are many counts of this clonotype. The chain uses TRBV7-9 and TRBJ1-1; no clear D. Germline V lookup: CDR1 SEHNR, CDR2 FQNEAQ (reference sequence). The CDR3 length is 13 residues. V was cut by 2 bases and J by 10 bases, with 14 bases left in between. Here the CDR3 reads CASSLWSSQGAFF. DNA of the CDR3: TGTGCCAGCAGCTTATGGTCAAGCCAAGGAGCTTTCTTT.

This chain uses TRBV7-3 with TRBJ1-6; D is uncertain. Germline assignment: CDR1 SGHTA and CDR2 FQGTGA. This CDR3 is 15 amino acids long. Trimming took 5 bases from V and 5 from J, leaving 13 bases between them. The CDR3 region is CASSRLGKNNSPLHF. The CDR3 coding sequence is TGTGCCAGCAGCCGCCTCGGAAAGAATAATTCACCCCTCCACTTT. The complete variable domain, with remaining parts taken from reference TRBV7-3 and TRBJ1-6, reads GAGVSQTPSNKVTEKGKYVELRCDPISGHTALYWYRQSLGQGPEFLIYFQGTGAADDSGLPNDRFFAVRPEGSVSTLKIQRTERGDSAVYLCASSRLGKNNSPLHFGNGTRLTVT.

This clonotype was detected many times. The rearrangement links TRBV12-3 or TRBV12-4 to TRBJ1-5, with D tentatively TRBD1 (5 bases). This CDR3 has 20 residues. Trimming removed 3 bases at V and 0 bases at J, with 24 bases between. CDR3 loop: CASSFQGTFSRTYSNQPQHF. DNA for the CDR3: TGTGCCAGCAGTTTCCAGGGAACATTTTCCCGCACATATAGCAATCAGCCCCAGCATTTT.

This clonotype was counted a few times. This sequence joins TRBV18 and TRBJ2-7; TRBD1 matches at 9 bases. The CDR3 loop spans 13 amino acids. The germline gives CDR1 KGHSH, CDR2 LQKENI. V was pared by 6 bases and J by 5 bases, with 5 bases of the junction left unmatched. The CDR3 spells CASSKGQGDEQYF. CDR3 nucleotides: TGTGCCAGCTCGAAGGGACAGGGAGACGAGCAGTACTTC.

This clonotype was seen at least ten times. The chain uses TRBV3-1 and TRBJ1-2; 10 bases agree with TRBD1. CDR1 and CDR2 from the germline V gene are LGHDT and YNNKEL (reference sequence). This CDR3 has 13 amino acids. Losses at the gene ends were 4 bases for V and 7 bases for J; bases not matched to a gene: 3. In DNA form, the CDR3 reads TGTGCCAGCAGCCCGACAGGGGGCGGTGGCTACACCTTC. Translation: CASSPTGGGGYTF.

V usage is TRBV6-6 and J usage is TRBJ1-6; no clear D. V lost 0 bases and J 8 bases, leaving 17 bases between the germline ends. CDR1 is MNHNY, CDR2 SVGAGI, per germline (reference sequence). The CDR3 loop spans 17 amino acids. The CDR3 nucleotides are TGTGCCAGCAGTTACTCTCTGCGGCGACCGAAACATTCACCCCTCCACTTT. Translation gives CASSYSLRRPKHSPLHF.